What follows is one T cell receptor beta chain and its context. Its matching antigen is unknown. This sample is drawn from a study of T cell responses to AZD1222 COVID-19 vaccine. The study, taken as a whole, reports: Baseline serostatus was positive in only a handful of AZD1222 recipients. Without day 14 samples, only post-peak T cell repertoires were studied. Donors in the cohort were predominantly white British and more often female, and clonal diversity was possibly underestimated.

TCRdb's table, derived via immunoSEQ multiplex PCR, lists solely in-frame clones and lacks some. Of 120,000 to 150,000 clones in the sample, around 93% were seen once. The CDR3 contains 15 residues. Germline-derived CDR1 and CDR2 are MNHNS and SASEGT. The ends were cut back, 1 base at V and 4 bases at J, with 8 bases in the middle. The chain has TRBV6-1 and TRBJ1-6; D remains unclear. Here the sequenced sample was peripheral blood, taken 28 days after the second AZD1222 dose. This receptor was obtained from an adult who received the AZD1222 COVID-19 vaccine. The CDR3 DNA reads TGTGCCAGCAGTGAAGGCGTACCTTATAATTCACCCCTCCACTTT. It specifies CASSEGVPYNSPLHF.